This T cell receptor (beta chain) was sequenced during a study of T-cell memory formation after mild COVID-19. On the study more broadly: Across donors, TCR clusters were largely donor specific.

Germline V gene sequence: CDR1 MNHEY, CDR2 SVGEGT. Trimming left V 1 base short and J 2 bases short, with 3 bases between. This CDR3 is 13 amino acids long. Regarding the study as a whole: From day 15 to 85, contracting clones were balanced between CD4 and CD8, whereas later expanders leaned toward CD4+. For second-wave clones that peaked at day 37, SARS-CoV-2 specificity went unverified.

From 5'RACE with constant-segment primers came TCR alpha and TCR beta cDNA libraries that carried sample barcodes and UMIs. MiXCR, applied by TCRdb to the 5' RACE reads, yields one record per CDR3 protein. The table lists approximately 250,000 distinct CDR3 sequences, roughly 14% of them singletons. This clonotype was seen only a few times. Antigen: not known. Input material: PBMCs or a T cell subset sorted from them (not recorded which). The sequence came from an adult woman who had mild COVID-19 (a few samples of this study predate the infection). Cell type and time point are not known. J is TRBJ1-5 and V is TRBV6-2 or TRBV6-3; D not resolved. CDR3 sequence: CASSYLGNQPQHF. The CDR3 coding sequence is TGTGCCAGCAGTTACTTGGGCAATCAGCCCCAGCATTTT.